These 9 T cell receptor beta chains came from one sample sequenced in a study of cytomegalovirus exposure and HLA in healthy donors. Primers included in the PCR were 60 Vbeta and 13 Jbeta primers. TCRdb's copy holds only in-frame clones and misses some; the assay was immunoSEQ multiplex PCR. This sample has 140,000 to 150,000 clones, with approximately 80% found just once. Sample: PBMCs. Receptor source: a man aged 35-49 years in good health and CMV-seronegative.

This clone appeared once. The chain combines TRBV19 with TRBJ1-2; D might be TRBD1 (5 bases). The CDR3 is 13 amino acids. Germline CDR1 reads LNHDA; CDR2 reads SQIVND (reference sequence). V lost 6 bases and J lost 8, with 16 bases in between. The CDR3 loop reads CASRLTGAQGYTF. The CDR3 DNA is TGTGCCAGTAGGTTAACAGGAGCCCAAGGCTACACCTTC.

This clone was counted only a few times. The V and J genes are TRBV4-1 and TRBJ2-7; perhaps TRBD1 as D (6 bases). V was cut by 5 bases and J by 2 bases, with 10 bases left in between. This CDR3 comprises 13 residues. CDR1 and CDR2 from the germline V gene are MGHRA and YSYEKL. As DNA, the CDR3 is TGCGCCAGCAGCAACGGACAGACCTACGAGCAGTACTTC. Amino acids: CASSNGQTYEQYF.

Only one count was recorded for this clone. The chain links TRBV5-1 to TRBJ2-3; TRBD2 aligns across 13 bases. The trim removed 7 bases at V and 4 bases at J, leaving 6 bases unmatched. Per germline, CDR1 SGHRS and CDR2 YFSETQ. The CDR3 length is 15 residues. The CDR3 region is CASAGTSGVADTQYF. CDR3 in DNA: TGCGCCAGCGCCGGGACTAGCGGGGTGGCAGATACGCAGTATTTT. Full variable domain (missing parts from reference TRBV5-1 and TRBJ2-3): KAGVTQTPRYLIKTRGQQVTLSCSPISGHRSVSWYQQTPGQGLQFLFEYFSETQRNKGNFPGRFSGRQFSNSRSEMNVSTLELGDSALYLCASAGTSGVADTQYFGPGTRLTVL.

The chain has TRBV4-3 and TRBJ1-4; 10 bases agree with TRBD1. Germline V gives CDR1 LGHNA, CDR2 YSLEER. The CDR3 sequence is 17 residues long. V dropped 0 bases and J dropped 6; count of bases not matched to a gene: 7. The CDR3 loop is CASSQDTAGTGDEKLFF. The CDR3 bases are TGCGCCAGCAGCCAAGATACCGCCGGGACAGGGGATGAAAAACTGTTTTTT.

The gene calls are TRBV6-5 and TRBJ1-1, with 9 bases matching TRBD1. Looked up from germline, CDR1 is MNHEY and CDR2 is SVGAGI. The J segment lost 8 bases and the V segment lost 7 bases, leaving 5 bases of the junction unmatched. This CDR3 is built from 12 residues. Here the CDR3 DNA reads TGTGCCAGCACTACAGGACAGGGGGAAGCTTTCTTT. It codes for CASTTGQGEAFF.

The chain joins TRBV30 to TRBJ1-2, with D unresolved. Germline V lookup: CDR1 GTSNPN, CDR2 SVGIG (reference sequence). The CDR3 covers 11 residues. Between the trimmed V and J ends, which lost 3 bases and 5 bases, there was a span of 7 bases. The CDR3 protein is CAWRVAYGYTF. CDR3 nucleotides: TGTGCCTGGAGGGTGGCTTATGGCTACACCTTC.

Comments on this clone: Mismatch with germline at one junction end may stem from a read error. The chain joins TRBV14 to TRBJ1-2; the D gene is possibly TRBD1 (5 bases). Germline V gives CDR1 SGHDN, CDR2 FVKESK. The CDR3 extends over 14 amino acids. The CDR3 DNA reads TGTGCCGGCAGCCAAGCGACAGTTAACTATGGCTACACCTTC. It translates to CAGSQATVNYGYTF.

The chain uses TRBV29-1 and TRBJ2-7; TRBD1 is a possible D gene (6 bases). Germline V gives CDR1 SQVTM, CDR2 ANQGSEA. The CDR3 totals 12 residues. Trimming took off 4 bases at V and 6 bases at J, with 13 bases between the two ends. The CDR3 sequence: CSVAPGAFEQYF. CDR3 coding DNA: TGCAGCGTTGCGCCAGGGGCTTTCGAGCAGTACTTC.

The chain is built from TRBV19 and TRBJ1-2; unclear D gene. The germline gives CDR1 LNHDA, CDR2 SQIVND (reference sequence). The CDR3 totals 14 residues. Trimming shortened V by 1 base and J by 2 bases, and 8 bases separated the two germline ends. The DNA of the CDR3 is TGTGCCAGTAGTATAGCCCCAGGAAACTATGGCTACACCTTC. This sequence encodes CASSIAPGNYGYTF. Based on the CDR3 plus reference TRBV19 and TRBJ1-2, the full variable domain is DGGITQSPKYLFRKEGQNVTLSCEQNLNHDAMYWYRQDPGQGLRLIYYSQIVNDFQKGDIAEGYSVSREKKESFPLTVTSAQKNPTAFYLCASSIAPGNYGYTFGSGTRLTVV.